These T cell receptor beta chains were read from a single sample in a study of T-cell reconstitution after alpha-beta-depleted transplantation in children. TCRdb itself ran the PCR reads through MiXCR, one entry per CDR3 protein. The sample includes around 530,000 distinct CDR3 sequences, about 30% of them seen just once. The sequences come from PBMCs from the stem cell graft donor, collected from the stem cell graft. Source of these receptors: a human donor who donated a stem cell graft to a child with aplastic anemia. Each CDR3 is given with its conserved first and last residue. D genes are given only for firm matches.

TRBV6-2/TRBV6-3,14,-,CASTPYEGGTEAFF
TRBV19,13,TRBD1,CASSRTGTTEAFF
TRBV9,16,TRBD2,CASSVVAGGPWETQYF
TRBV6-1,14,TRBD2,CASRESGTSYEQYF
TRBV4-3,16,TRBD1,CASSQSRDRVNNEQFF
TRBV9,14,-,CASSSTGINSPLHF
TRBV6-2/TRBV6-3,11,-,CASSYRHEQFF
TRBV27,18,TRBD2,CASSLSRTSGGGTDTQYF
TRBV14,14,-,CASSQYGMANVLTF
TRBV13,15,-,CASSLSFVGNYGYTF
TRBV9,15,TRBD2,CASSVSSGRAHEQFF
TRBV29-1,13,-,CSVAGRTTDTQYF
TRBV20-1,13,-,CSARPQVYYGYTF
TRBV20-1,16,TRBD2,CSAREQTSGRALEQFF
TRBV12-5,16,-,CASGLGRASAKNIQYF
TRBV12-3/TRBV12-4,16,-,CASSLFGGVPQNIQYF
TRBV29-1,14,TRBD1,CSVRRDRAINEQFF
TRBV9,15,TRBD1,CASSVLQGVNTEAFF
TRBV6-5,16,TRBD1,CASSFSTGGSNYGYTF
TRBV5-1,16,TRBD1,CASSPDRGPYNEKLFF
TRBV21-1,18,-,CASSKGFRRGTVQETQYF
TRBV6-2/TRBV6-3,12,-,CASSDPGTHQFF